The 21 T cell receptor beta chains below all came from one sample that was sequenced in a study of tissue T cells after allogeneic stem cell transplantation. Produced via immunoSEQ multiplex PCR; TCRdb's table is partial and in-frame only. Altogether tens of thousands of clones are present, just under 75% being singletons, with the ten largest covering approximately 0.72%. Input material: spleen. These receptor sequences come from a female BALB/c mouse in good health. The strain's MHC type: H2-d.

This clone occurred a few times. Gene and germline names: mouse. The read terminates 1 residue ahead of where the CDR3 ends, so the germline J gene completes it. The chain recombines TRBV31 with TRBJ2-7, with unresolved D. V lost 0 bases to trimming and J lost 6 bases, with 3 bases between them. The CDR3 runs to 10 residues. Germline V gene lookup returns CDR1 GKSSPN and CDR2 SITVG. This CDR3 is CAWSLSEQYF. Partial CDR3 DNA: TGTGCCTGGAGTCTCAGTGAACAGTAC. The entire variable domain, with the rest obtained from reference TRBV31 and TRBJ2-7, is as follows: AQTIHQWPVAEIKAVGSPLSLGCTIKGKSSPNLYWYWQATGGTLQQLFYSITVGQVESVVQLNLSASRPKDDQFILSTEKLLLSHSGFYLCAWSLSEQYFGPGTRLTVL.

Concerning this clone: Mouse names are used for the genes. The CDR3 goes on 1 residue after the read ends, and that part is filled in from the germline J gene. The chain recombines TRBV17 with TRBJ2-5; tentatively, D is TRBD1 (6 bases). V lost 3 bases, J lost 2 bases, and 12 bases lay in between. The germline V gene encodes CDR1 MNHDT and CDR2 YYDKIL. The CDR3 is 15 amino acids. CDR3 sequence: CASSSPRGGQDTQYF. CDR3 DNA (partial): TGTGCTAGCAGTAGTCCCAGGGGAGGCCAAGACACCCAGTAC.

A word on this clone: Each gene name is a mouse one. The read is 1 residue too short to cover the CDR3 end, so that end is filled in from the germline J gene. This rearrangement joins TRBV13-3 to TRBJ2-5, with D possibly TRBD1 on 6 matching bases. The germline CDR1 and CDR2 sequences are NNHDY and SYVADS. Between the trimmed V and J ends, which lost 0 bases and 6 bases, there was a span of 11 bases. The CDR3 is 14 amino acids. This CDR3 is CASSDADRRDTQYF. The part of the CDR3 DNA that was read is TGTGCCAGCAGTGATGCTGACAGGAGGGACACCCAGTAC.

Turning to this clone: Gene names are the mouse ones. The missing CDR3 end, 1 residue past where the read stops, is filled in from the germline J gene. V is TRBV4 and J is TRBJ2-7; tentative D call: TRBD2 (5 bases). V lost 5 bases, J lost 3 bases, and 8 bases lay in between. This CDR3 spans 12 amino acids. Germline lookup yields CDR1 LGHDT and CDR2 YNNKQL (reference sequence). CDR3 bases read: TGTGCCAGCAGCCGACTGAACTATGAACAGTAC. Amino acid sequence: CASSRLNYEQY. The CDR3, in full, reads CASSRLNYEQYF.

This clone appeared a few times. The genes are named according to mouse. The CDR3 end lies 1 residue beyond the end of the read and is filled in from the germline J gene. The V and J genes are TRBV1 and TRBJ1-3; tentatively, D is TRBD1 (5 bases). V was clipped by 1 base and J by 2 bases, with 6 bases between them. The CDR3 contains 14 residues. Per germline, CDR1 NSQYPW and CDR2 LRSPGD (reference sequence). The CDR3 bases that were read are TGCACCTGCAGTGCAGCCAGGGCTGGAAATACGCTCTAT. It encodes CTCSAARAGNTLY. The full CDR3 protein is CTCSAARAGNTLYF.

This clone was found a few times. Gene names refer to mouse genes. The CDR3 end lies 1 residue beyond the end of the read and is filled in from the germline J gene. The chain has TRBV2 and TRBJ2-7; D unresolved. V gave up 1 base and J gave up 7 bases, with 8 bases separating them. This CDR3 is 12 amino acids long. Looked up from germline, CDR1 is LGHNA and CDR2 is YSYQKL. The chain's CDR3 is CASSQGVGEQYF. CDR3 DNA (partial): TGTGCCAGCAGCCAAGGGGTTGGAGAACAGTAC.

Remarks on this clone: Germline and genes: mouse. The read ends 1 residue shy of where the CDR3 ends; the end is completed using the germline J gene. The genes are TRBV13-1 and TRBJ2-5; no clear D. The CDR3 runs to 12 residues. Germline V lookup: CDR1 NSHNY, CDR2 SYGAGN. V gave up 2 bases and J gave up 5 bases, with 6 bases separating them. Partial CDR3 DNA: TGTGCCAGCAGTGAGGGTGGAGACACCCAGTAC. Translating it yields CASSEGGDTQY. The whole CDR3 protein reads CASSEGGDTQYF.

A remark on this clone: The genes are named according to mouse. The read is 1 residue too short to cover the CDR3 end, so that end is filled in from the germline J gene. The J gene is TRBJ2-1, the V gene TRBV20, with 9 positions matching TRBD1. V shed 1 base and J 2 bases; nucleotides not matched to a gene: 6. Germline V lookup: CDR1 GFQATS, CDR2 STVNSAI. The CDR3 consists of 16 residues. The CDR3 DNA, read in part, is TGTGGTGCTAGGGGGGGACAGGGAAAGGACTATGCTGAGCAGTTC. It translates to CGARGGQGKDYAEQF. The CDR3 in its entirety is CGARGGQGKDYAEQFF. Full variable domain (remainder filled in from reference TRBV20 and TRBJ2-1): GALVYQYPRRTICKSGTSMRMECQAVGFQATSVAWYRQSPQKTFELIALSTVNSAIKYEQNFTQEKFPISHPNLSFSSMTVLNAYLEDRGLYLCGARGGQGKDYAEQFFGPGTRLTVL.

As concerns this clone: Here the gene names and germline are mouse. The read halts 1 residue ahead of the CDR3 end, with the missing end drawn from the germline J gene. The chain combines TRBV19 with TRBJ2-5; D may be TRBD1 (6 bases). This CDR3 comprises 13 residues. Germline CDR1 is FNHDT and CDR2 is SITEND (reference sequence). The ends were cut back, 3 bases at V and 3 bases at J, with 8 bases in the middle. The covered CDR3 bases are TGTGCCAGCAGTACGGGGACACAAGACACCCAGTAC. This translates into CASSTGTQDTQY. The CDR3 reads in full as CASSTGTQDTQYF.

This clone was found a few times. Gene names are the mouse ones. The read terminates 1 residue ahead of where the CDR3 ends, so the germline J gene completes it. This chain connects TRBV17 to TRBJ1-5; perhaps TRBD1 as D (6 bases). V was clipped by 1 base and J by 9 bases, with 7 bases between them. In germline, CDR1 is MNHDT, CDR2 YYDKIL. The CDR3 is 12 residues long. The CDR3 loop reads CASSRGGLAPLF. The sequenced CDR3 bases are TGTGCTAGCAGTAGAGGGGGGCTGGCTCCGCTT.

Remarks on this clone: Genes and germline come from the mouse. The missing CDR3 end, 1 residue past where the read stops, is filled in from the germline J gene. The gene calls are TRBV19 and TRBJ2-5; 8 nucleotides align to TRBD2. V lost 3 bases, J lost 2 bases, and 8 bases stayed unmatched. The germline gives CDR1 FNHDT, CDR2 SITEND (reference sequence). The CDR3 consists of 16 residues. Incomplete CDR3 DNA: TGTGCCAGCAGTAAAACTGGGGGAAAAGTCCAAGACACCCAGTAC. It is translated as CASSKTGGKVQDTQY. The CDR3, in full, reads CASSKTGGKVQDTQYF.

Remarks on this clone: The listed genes are named as in mouse. The CDR3 is cut off 1 residue early in the read; its end comes from the germline J gene. J is TRBJ2-2 and V is TRBV1, with D tentatively TRBD2 (6 bases). CDR1 NSQYPW and CDR2 LRSPGD come from the germline V gene (reference sequence). V lost 6 bases, J lost 0 bases, and 11 bases lay in between. The length of the CDR3 is 15 residues. The sequenced CDR3 bases are TGCACCTGCAGCCCTGGGGCCTCAAACACCGGGCAGCTCTAC. It encodes CTCSPGASNTGQLY. The whole CDR3 protein reads CTCSPGASNTGQLYF.

Worth noting for this clone: Mouse gene names and germline throughout. The CDR3 end is not reached by the read, which stops 1 residue before it; the germline J gene fills it in. The chain has TRBV4 and TRBJ2-2; 9 bases map to TRBD2. The CDR3 totals 15 residues. J was trimmed by 1 base and V by 4 bases; bases with no gene match: 1. In germline, CDR1 is LGHDT, CDR2 YNNKQL (reference sequence). This CDR3 is CASSLGLGNTGQLYF. The DNA read from the CDR3 is TGTGCCAGCAGCTTGGGACTGGGAAACACCGGGCAGCTCTAC. Combining the CDR3 with reference TRBV4 and TRBJ2-2 gives the whole variable domain ETAVFQTPNYHVTQVGNEVSFNCKQTLGHDTMYWYKQDSKKLLKIMFSYNNKQLIVNETVPRRFSPQSSDKAHLNLRIKSVEPEDSAVYLCASSLGLGNTGQLYFGEGSKLTVL.

Comments on this clone: The gene names given are mouse names. The read gets to within 1 residue of the CDR3 end, and the germline J gene fills in the rest. V and J are TRBV31 and TRBJ2-3, with a tentative D call TRBD1 (6 bases). The CDR3 loop spans 15 amino acids. Trimming removed 0 bases from V and 0 bases from J, with 10 bases in between. Germline CDR1 is GKSSPN and CDR2 is SITVG. The CDR3 DNA, read in part, is TGTGCCTGGAGTCTTGGGACACTTAGTGCAGAAACGCTGTAT. It yields the protein CAWSLGTLSAETLY. The whole CDR3 reads CAWSLGTLSAETLYF.

This clone was found a few times. Mouse germline and gene names are used. The read terminates 1 residue before the CDR3 end, so the remaining end is supplied by the germline J gene. The chain employs TRBV2 and TRBJ1-3; TRBD1 matches at 8 bases. The germline gives CDR1 LGHNA, CDR2 YSYQKL. The CDR3 spans 17 residues. V was clipped by 0 bases and J by 0 bases; unmatched bases: 4. CDR3 region: CASSQDRTGYSGNTLYF. The covered CDR3 bases are TGTGCCAGCAGCCAAGATCGGACAGGGTATTCTGGAAATACGCTCTAT.

In the case of this clone: Any gene name here is a mouse gene name. The read gets to within 1 residue of the CDR3 end, and the germline J gene fills in the rest. The V gene is TRBV13-2, the J gene TRBJ1-1; no clear D. This CDR3 spans 11 amino acids. Per the germline V gene, CDR1 is NNHNN and CDR2 is SYGAGS (reference sequence). The V and J ends lost 2 bases and 4 bases respectively, with 3 bases between them. CDR3 bases read: TGTGCCAGCGGTGAGGGCACAGAAGTCTTC. Translating it yields CASGEGTEVF. The whole CDR3 is CASGEGTEVFF.

As for this clone: The gene names here belong to mouse. The read falls 1 residue short of the CDR3 end, and the missing part is taken from the germline J gene. J is TRBJ2-7 and V is TRBV4; tentative D call: TRBD1 (5 bases). V lost 5 bases and J lost 0, with 8 bases in between. Germline V gene lookup returns CDR1 LGHDT and CDR2 YNNKQL (reference sequence). This CDR3 contains 13 residues. Incomplete CDR3 DNA: TGTGCCAGCAGCCCGGACATCTCCTATGAACAGTAC. Amino acid sequence: CASSPDISYEQY. The full CDR3 sequence reads CASSPDISYEQYF.

About this clone: Gene names follow the mouse nomenclature. The read gets to within 1 residue of the CDR3 end, and the germline J gene fills in the rest. The gene calls are TRBV2 and TRBJ2-3, with D possibly TRBD1 on 6 matching bases. The CDR3 totals 15 residues. The germline V and J ends were trimmed by 3 bases and 0 bases, with 10 bases remaining between them. Looked up from germline, CDR1 is LGHNA and CDR2 is YSYQKL. Partial CDR3 DNA: TGTGCCAGCAGCCAGGGGACAACTAGTGCAGAAACGCTGTAT. Amino acids: CASSQGTTSAETLY. The full CDR3 is CASSQGTTSAETLYF.

Of note for this clone: The gene symbols are mouse symbols. The read ends 1 residue early relative to the CDR3; the germline J gene fills the gap. The chain joins TRBV13-2 to TRBJ2-1, with 10 bases identical to TRBD2. Unmatched junction bases numbered 1, after V lost 2 bases and J lost 5 bases. Per the germline V gene, CDR1 is NNHNN and CDR2 is SYGAGS (reference sequence). This CDR3 has 14 residues. The sequenced part of the CDR3 DNA is TGTGCCAGCGGTGAACTGGGGGGGAATGCTGAGCAGTTC. This translates into CASGELGGNAEQF. The whole CDR3 protein is CASGELGGNAEQFF.

This clone was observed a handful of times. Each gene name is a mouse one. The missing CDR3 end, 1 residue past where the read stops, is filled in from the germline J gene. The rearrangement links TRBV29 to TRBJ1-3; 7 positions match TRBD1. The CDR3 has 13 amino acids. The V gene end was trimmed by 8 bases and the J gene end by 0 bases; junction bases not matched to a gene: 1. The germline V gene has CDR1 MSHET and CDR2 SYDVDS. The CDR3 DNA, read in part, is TGTGCTAGCCGGGACAGTTCTGGAAATACGCTCTAT. It codes for CASRDSSGNTLY. The full CDR3 sequence reads CASRDSSGNTLYF.

As for this clone: Germline and genes: mouse. The read gets to within 1 residue of the CDR3 end, and the germline J gene fills in the rest. The gene calls are TRBV2 and TRBJ1-4; possible D gene TRBD1, 5 bases. Germline CDR1 and CDR2: LGHNA and YSYQKL. V gave up 0 bases and J gave up 2 bases, with 10 bases separating them. This CDR3 is built from 16 residues. The part of the CDR3 DNA that was read is TGTGCCAGCAGCCAAGATCGGGGCTCGTCCAACGAAAGATTATTT. Its protein product is CASSQDRGSSNERLF. The whole CDR3 sequence reads CASSQDRGSSNERLFF.